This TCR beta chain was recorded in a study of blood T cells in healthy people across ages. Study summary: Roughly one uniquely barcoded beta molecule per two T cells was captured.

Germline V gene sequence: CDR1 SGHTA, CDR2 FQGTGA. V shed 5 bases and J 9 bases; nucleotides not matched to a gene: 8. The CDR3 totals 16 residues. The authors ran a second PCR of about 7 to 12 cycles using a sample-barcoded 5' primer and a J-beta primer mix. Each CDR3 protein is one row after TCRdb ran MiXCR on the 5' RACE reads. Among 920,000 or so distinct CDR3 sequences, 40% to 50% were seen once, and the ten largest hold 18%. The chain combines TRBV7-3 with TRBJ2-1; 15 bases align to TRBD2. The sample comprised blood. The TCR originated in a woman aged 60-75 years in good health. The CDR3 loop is CASSKNGLAGGSEQFF. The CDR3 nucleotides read TGTGCCAGCAGCAAAAACGGACTAGCGGGAGGGAGTGAGCAGTTCTTC.